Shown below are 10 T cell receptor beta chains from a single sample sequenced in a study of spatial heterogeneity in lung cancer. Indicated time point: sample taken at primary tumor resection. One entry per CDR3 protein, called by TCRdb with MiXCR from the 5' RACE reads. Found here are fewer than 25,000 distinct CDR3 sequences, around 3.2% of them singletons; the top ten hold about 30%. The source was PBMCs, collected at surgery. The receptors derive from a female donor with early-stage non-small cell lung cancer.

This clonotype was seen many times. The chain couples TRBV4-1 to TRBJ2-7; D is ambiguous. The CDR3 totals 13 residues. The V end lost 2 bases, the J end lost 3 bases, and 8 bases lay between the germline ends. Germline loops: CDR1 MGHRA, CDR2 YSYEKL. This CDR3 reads CASSQNPSYEQYF. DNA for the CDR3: TGCGCCAGCAGCCAAAACCCGAGCTACGAGCAGTACTTC.

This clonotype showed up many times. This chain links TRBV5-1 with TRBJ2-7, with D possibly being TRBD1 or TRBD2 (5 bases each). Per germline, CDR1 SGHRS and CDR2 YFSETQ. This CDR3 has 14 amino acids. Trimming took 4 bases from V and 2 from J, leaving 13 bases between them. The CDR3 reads CASSPGTYTYEQYF. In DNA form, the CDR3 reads TGCGCCAGCAGCCCTGGGACGTATACCTACGAGCAGTACTTC.

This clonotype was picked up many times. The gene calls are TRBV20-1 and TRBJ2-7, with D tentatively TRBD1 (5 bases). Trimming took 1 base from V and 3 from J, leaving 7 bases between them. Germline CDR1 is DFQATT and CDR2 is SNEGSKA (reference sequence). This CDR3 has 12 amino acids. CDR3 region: CSARVTDYEQYF. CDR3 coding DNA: TGCAGTGCTAGAGTGACAGACTACGAGCAGTACTTC.

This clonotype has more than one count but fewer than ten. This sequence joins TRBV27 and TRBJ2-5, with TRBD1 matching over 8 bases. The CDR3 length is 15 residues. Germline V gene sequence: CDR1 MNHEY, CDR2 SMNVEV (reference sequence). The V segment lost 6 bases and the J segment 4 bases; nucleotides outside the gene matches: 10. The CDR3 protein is CASSGQGSRGETQYF. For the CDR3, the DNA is TGTGCCAGCAGCGGACAGGGTAGTAGAGGAGAGACCCAGTACTTC.

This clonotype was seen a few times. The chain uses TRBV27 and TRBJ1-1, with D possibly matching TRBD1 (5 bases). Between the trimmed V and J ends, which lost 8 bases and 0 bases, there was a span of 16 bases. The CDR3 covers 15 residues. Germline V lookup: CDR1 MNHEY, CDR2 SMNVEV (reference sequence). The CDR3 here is CASRREGFMNTEAFF. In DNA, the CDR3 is TGTGCCAGCCGGAGGGAGGGGTTCATGAACACTGAAGCTTTCTTT.

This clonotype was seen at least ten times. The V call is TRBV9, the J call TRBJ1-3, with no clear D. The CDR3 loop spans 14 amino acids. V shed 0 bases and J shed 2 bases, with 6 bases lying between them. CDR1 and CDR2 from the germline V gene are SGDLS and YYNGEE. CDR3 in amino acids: CASSVAGTGNTIYF. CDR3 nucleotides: TGTGCCAGCAGCGTAGCGGGGACTGGAAACACCATATATTTT.

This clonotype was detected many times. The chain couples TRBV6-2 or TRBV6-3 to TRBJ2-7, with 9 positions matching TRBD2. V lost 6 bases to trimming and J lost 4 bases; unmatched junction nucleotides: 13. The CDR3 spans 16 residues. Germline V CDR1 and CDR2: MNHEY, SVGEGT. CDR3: CASSSPRLAGTYEQYF. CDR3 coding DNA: TGTGCCAGCAGCTCACCGCGGCTAGCGGGAACATACGAGCAGTACTTC.

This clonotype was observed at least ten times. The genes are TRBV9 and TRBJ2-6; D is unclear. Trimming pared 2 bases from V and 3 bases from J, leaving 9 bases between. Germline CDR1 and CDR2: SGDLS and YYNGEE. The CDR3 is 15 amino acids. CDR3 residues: CASSVGGDGANVLTF. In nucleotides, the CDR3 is TGTGCCAGCAGCGTGGGCGGAGATGGGGCCAACGTCCTGACTTTC. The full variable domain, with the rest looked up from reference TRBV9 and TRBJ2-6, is DSGVTQTPKHLITATGQRVTLRCSPRSGDLSVYWYQQSLDQGLQFLIQYYNGEERAKGNILERFSAQQFPDLHSELNLSSLELGDSALYFCASSVGGDGANVLTFGAGSRLTVL.

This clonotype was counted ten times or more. The CDR3 reads CASRGGLAGGEQFF. CDR3 bases: TGTGCCAGCAGAGGGGGACTAGCGGGAGGTGAGCAGTTCTTC. V and J are TRBV9 and TRBJ2-1; 15 nucleotides match TRBD2. The germline CDR1 and CDR2 sequences are SGDLS and YYNGEE. The CDR3 consists of 14 residues. Trimming at V came to 5 bases and at J to 9 bases, leaving 3 bases not matched to a gene.

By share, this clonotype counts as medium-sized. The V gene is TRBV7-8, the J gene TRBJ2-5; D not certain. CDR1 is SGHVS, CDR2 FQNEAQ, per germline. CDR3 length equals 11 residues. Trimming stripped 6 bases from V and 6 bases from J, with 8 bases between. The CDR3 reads CASRVDKTQYF. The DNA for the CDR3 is TGTGCCAGCAGGGTCGATAAGACCCAGTACTTC.